A selection of T cell receptor beta chains follows, all from one sample in a study of T cells in Graves' hyperthyroidism and ophthalmopathy. One entry per CDR3 protein results from TCRdb running MiXCR on the multiplex PCR reads. The table shows 350,000 to 400,000 distinct CDR3 sequences, with 15% occurring only once. The material sequenced was blood. Source of these receptors: a woman aged 30 to 39 with Graves' hyperthyroidism. CDR3s include the opening cysteine and the closing phenylalanine or tryptophan. A D gene is named only where the DNA matches it firmly. Some rows have no size entry. The others give once, few or many, or a class for an expanded clone.

TRBV20-1	few	-	TRBJ1-5	TGCAGTGCTAGAGTCAGGGACAATCAGCTCCAGCATTTT	CSARVRDNQLQHF
TRBV11-2	many	TRBD2	TRBJ2-1	TGTGCCAGCAGCGGAACACTAGCGGGAGTGGGTGAGCAGTTCTTC	CASSGTLAGVGEQFF
TRBV9	-	TRBD2	TRBJ2-2	TGTGCCAGCAGCGTGGTAGCGGGAGGGGCCGGGGAGCTGTTTTTT	CASSVVAGGAGELFF
TRBV6-2/TRBV6-3	few	-	TRBJ1-6	TGTGCCAGCATCGGCAGATTGAATTCACCCCTCCACTTT	CASIGRLNSPLHF
TRBV20-1	many	-	TRBJ2-1	TGCAGTGCTCTCCGGGACCAGTCCTACAATGAGCAGTTCTTC	CSALRDQSYNEQFF
TRBV5-1	-	-	TRBJ2-2	TGCGCCAGCAGCTTGGGATCCGGGGCGAACACCGGGGAGCTGTTTTTT	CASSLGSGANTGELFF
TRBV12-3/TRBV12-4	few	-	TRBJ2-7	TGTGCCAGCAGTTTGGTCGGTGGCAGCGACGAGCAGTACTTC	CASSLVGGSDEQYF
TRBV27	few	-	TRBJ2-1	TGTGCCAGCACCCTCGGCTGGGGACGATTAAATGAGCAGTTCTTC	CASTLGWGRLNEQFF
TRBV28	many	-	TRBJ1-2	TGTGCCAGCACCTTGGACAGACCTAACTATGGCTACACCTTC	CASTLDRPNYGYTF
TRBV30	many	-	TRBJ2-7	TGTGCCTGGAGTACTTCCTCCGAGCAGTACTTC	CAWSTSSEQYF
TRBV10-1	-	TRBD1	TRBJ2-7	TGCGCCAGCAGTGCACAGGGGGCGGATTACGAGCAGTACTTC	CASSAQGADYEQYF
TRBV20-1	many	-	TRBJ2-2	TGCAGTGCCGCGTTGGGCACCGGGGAGCTGTTTTTT	CSAALGTGELFF
TRBV5-4	-	-	TRBJ2-5	TGTGCCAGCAGCGGGGGGCTGGGGGAGACCCAGTACTTC	CASSGGLGETQYF
TRBV20-1	few	TRBD2	TRBJ2-1	TGCAGTGCTAGAGCCCCACTAAGGACTAGCGGCGACAATGAGCAGTTCTTC	CSARAPLRTSGDNEQFF
TRBV7-8	-	-	TRBJ1-3	TGTGCCAGCAGCTCGATAAGTGGAAACACCATATATTTT	CASSSISGNTIYF
TRBV29-1	many	TRBD2	TRBJ2-5	TGCAGCGTGCGGACCCTAGCGGGATTAGAGACCCAGTACTTC	CSVRTLAGLETQYF
TRBV12-3/TRBV12-4	many	-	TRBJ1-4	TGTGCCAGCAGTTTTACAGCAAATGAAAAACTGTTTTTT	CASSFTANEKLFF
TRBV7-9	-	-	TRBJ2-5	TGTGCCAGCAGCTTAGGTGTCCGGGGCCTAGGGGAAGAGACCCAGTACTTC	CASSLGVRGLGEETQYF
TRBV2	-	-	TRBJ2-5	TGTGCCAGCTTACAAGACAGAACCCACCAAGAGACCCAGTACTTC	CASLQDRTHQETQYF
TRBV4-2	few	TRBD2	TRBJ2-7	TGTGCCAGCAGCGAAGAGGGACTAGCGGGAGGGCCCTACGAGCAGTACTTC	CASSEEGLAGGPYEQYF
TRBV24-1	few	-	TRBJ2-1	TGTGCCACCCACGCGACAGGCTACAATGAGCAGTTCTTC	CATHATGYNEQFF
TRBV12-3/TRBV12-4	many	-	TRBJ2-5	TGTGCCAGCAGTTTACGGGCGGGAATAGGAGAGACCCAGTACTTC	CASSLRAGIGETQYF
TRBV10-2	once	TRBD2	TRBJ2-2	TGCGCCAGCAGTTTAAGGGAAGCGGGAGACACCGGGGAGCTGTTTTTT	CASSLREAGDTGELFF
TRBV28	many	TRBD1	TRBJ1-2	TGTGCCAGCAGTTTTAGGGACAGGGGAGCCTATGGCTACACCTTC	CASSFRDRGAYGYTF
TRBV28	many	-	TRBJ2-7	TGTGCCAGCAGCAGGTACGAGCAGTACTTC	CASSRYEQYF
TRBV19	many	TRBD2	TRBJ2-5	TGTGCCAGTAGTATCGACAGCGGGAGAGGTGAGACCCAGTACTTC	CASSIDSGRGETQYF
TRBV28	many	-	TRBJ2-7	TGTGCCAGCAGTTTAACAAATTTGGAGCAGTACTTC	CASSLTNLEQYF
TRBV6-1	-	-	TRBJ2-1	TGTGCCAGCAGCTACACCCCCGATGAGCAGTTCTTC	CASSYTPDEQFF
TRBV5-1	many	TRBD1	TRBJ2-7	TGCGCCAGCACGCTAGGGGACAGCTCCTACGAGCAGTACTTC	CASTLGDSSYEQYF
TRBV20-1	-	TRBD2	TRBJ2-3	TGCAGCTTTACTAGCGGGAGGGCCTGGACAGATACGCAGTATTTT	CSFTSGRAWTDTQYF
TRBV11-2	many	-	TRBJ2-3	TGTGCCAGCAGCACCTTCACAGATACGCAGTATTTT	CASSTFTDTQYF
TRBV12-3/TRBV12-4	many	-	TRBJ2-5	TGTGCCAGCAGTCCCTCGGGCAGGGCTTCTAGGGAGACCCAGTACTTC	CASSPSGRASRETQYF
TRBV4-2	-	TRBD2	TRBJ2-3	TGTGCCAGCAGCCAATCATCTAGCGGGAGGGCCGGGGATACGCAGTATTTT	CASSQSSSGRAGDTQYF
TRBV24-1	few	-	TRBJ2-3	TGTGCCGCCTCGGGGTCTAGCACAGATACGCAGTATTTT	CAASGSSTDTQYF
TRBV24-1	few	TRBD2	TRBJ2-1	TGTGCCACCAGTGATTCAGCGGGAGTCCGTGAGCAGTTCTTC	CATSDSAGVREQFF
TRBV4-1	many	TRBD1	TRBJ1-3	TGCGCCAGCAGTGGACAGGGGGCAAGCGCCATATATTTT	CASSGQGASAIYF
TRBV12-3/TRBV12-4	many	TRBD2	TRBJ2-1	TGTGCCAGCAGGCTAGCGGGAGGGCCGGATGAGCAGTTCTTC	CASRLAGGPDEQFF